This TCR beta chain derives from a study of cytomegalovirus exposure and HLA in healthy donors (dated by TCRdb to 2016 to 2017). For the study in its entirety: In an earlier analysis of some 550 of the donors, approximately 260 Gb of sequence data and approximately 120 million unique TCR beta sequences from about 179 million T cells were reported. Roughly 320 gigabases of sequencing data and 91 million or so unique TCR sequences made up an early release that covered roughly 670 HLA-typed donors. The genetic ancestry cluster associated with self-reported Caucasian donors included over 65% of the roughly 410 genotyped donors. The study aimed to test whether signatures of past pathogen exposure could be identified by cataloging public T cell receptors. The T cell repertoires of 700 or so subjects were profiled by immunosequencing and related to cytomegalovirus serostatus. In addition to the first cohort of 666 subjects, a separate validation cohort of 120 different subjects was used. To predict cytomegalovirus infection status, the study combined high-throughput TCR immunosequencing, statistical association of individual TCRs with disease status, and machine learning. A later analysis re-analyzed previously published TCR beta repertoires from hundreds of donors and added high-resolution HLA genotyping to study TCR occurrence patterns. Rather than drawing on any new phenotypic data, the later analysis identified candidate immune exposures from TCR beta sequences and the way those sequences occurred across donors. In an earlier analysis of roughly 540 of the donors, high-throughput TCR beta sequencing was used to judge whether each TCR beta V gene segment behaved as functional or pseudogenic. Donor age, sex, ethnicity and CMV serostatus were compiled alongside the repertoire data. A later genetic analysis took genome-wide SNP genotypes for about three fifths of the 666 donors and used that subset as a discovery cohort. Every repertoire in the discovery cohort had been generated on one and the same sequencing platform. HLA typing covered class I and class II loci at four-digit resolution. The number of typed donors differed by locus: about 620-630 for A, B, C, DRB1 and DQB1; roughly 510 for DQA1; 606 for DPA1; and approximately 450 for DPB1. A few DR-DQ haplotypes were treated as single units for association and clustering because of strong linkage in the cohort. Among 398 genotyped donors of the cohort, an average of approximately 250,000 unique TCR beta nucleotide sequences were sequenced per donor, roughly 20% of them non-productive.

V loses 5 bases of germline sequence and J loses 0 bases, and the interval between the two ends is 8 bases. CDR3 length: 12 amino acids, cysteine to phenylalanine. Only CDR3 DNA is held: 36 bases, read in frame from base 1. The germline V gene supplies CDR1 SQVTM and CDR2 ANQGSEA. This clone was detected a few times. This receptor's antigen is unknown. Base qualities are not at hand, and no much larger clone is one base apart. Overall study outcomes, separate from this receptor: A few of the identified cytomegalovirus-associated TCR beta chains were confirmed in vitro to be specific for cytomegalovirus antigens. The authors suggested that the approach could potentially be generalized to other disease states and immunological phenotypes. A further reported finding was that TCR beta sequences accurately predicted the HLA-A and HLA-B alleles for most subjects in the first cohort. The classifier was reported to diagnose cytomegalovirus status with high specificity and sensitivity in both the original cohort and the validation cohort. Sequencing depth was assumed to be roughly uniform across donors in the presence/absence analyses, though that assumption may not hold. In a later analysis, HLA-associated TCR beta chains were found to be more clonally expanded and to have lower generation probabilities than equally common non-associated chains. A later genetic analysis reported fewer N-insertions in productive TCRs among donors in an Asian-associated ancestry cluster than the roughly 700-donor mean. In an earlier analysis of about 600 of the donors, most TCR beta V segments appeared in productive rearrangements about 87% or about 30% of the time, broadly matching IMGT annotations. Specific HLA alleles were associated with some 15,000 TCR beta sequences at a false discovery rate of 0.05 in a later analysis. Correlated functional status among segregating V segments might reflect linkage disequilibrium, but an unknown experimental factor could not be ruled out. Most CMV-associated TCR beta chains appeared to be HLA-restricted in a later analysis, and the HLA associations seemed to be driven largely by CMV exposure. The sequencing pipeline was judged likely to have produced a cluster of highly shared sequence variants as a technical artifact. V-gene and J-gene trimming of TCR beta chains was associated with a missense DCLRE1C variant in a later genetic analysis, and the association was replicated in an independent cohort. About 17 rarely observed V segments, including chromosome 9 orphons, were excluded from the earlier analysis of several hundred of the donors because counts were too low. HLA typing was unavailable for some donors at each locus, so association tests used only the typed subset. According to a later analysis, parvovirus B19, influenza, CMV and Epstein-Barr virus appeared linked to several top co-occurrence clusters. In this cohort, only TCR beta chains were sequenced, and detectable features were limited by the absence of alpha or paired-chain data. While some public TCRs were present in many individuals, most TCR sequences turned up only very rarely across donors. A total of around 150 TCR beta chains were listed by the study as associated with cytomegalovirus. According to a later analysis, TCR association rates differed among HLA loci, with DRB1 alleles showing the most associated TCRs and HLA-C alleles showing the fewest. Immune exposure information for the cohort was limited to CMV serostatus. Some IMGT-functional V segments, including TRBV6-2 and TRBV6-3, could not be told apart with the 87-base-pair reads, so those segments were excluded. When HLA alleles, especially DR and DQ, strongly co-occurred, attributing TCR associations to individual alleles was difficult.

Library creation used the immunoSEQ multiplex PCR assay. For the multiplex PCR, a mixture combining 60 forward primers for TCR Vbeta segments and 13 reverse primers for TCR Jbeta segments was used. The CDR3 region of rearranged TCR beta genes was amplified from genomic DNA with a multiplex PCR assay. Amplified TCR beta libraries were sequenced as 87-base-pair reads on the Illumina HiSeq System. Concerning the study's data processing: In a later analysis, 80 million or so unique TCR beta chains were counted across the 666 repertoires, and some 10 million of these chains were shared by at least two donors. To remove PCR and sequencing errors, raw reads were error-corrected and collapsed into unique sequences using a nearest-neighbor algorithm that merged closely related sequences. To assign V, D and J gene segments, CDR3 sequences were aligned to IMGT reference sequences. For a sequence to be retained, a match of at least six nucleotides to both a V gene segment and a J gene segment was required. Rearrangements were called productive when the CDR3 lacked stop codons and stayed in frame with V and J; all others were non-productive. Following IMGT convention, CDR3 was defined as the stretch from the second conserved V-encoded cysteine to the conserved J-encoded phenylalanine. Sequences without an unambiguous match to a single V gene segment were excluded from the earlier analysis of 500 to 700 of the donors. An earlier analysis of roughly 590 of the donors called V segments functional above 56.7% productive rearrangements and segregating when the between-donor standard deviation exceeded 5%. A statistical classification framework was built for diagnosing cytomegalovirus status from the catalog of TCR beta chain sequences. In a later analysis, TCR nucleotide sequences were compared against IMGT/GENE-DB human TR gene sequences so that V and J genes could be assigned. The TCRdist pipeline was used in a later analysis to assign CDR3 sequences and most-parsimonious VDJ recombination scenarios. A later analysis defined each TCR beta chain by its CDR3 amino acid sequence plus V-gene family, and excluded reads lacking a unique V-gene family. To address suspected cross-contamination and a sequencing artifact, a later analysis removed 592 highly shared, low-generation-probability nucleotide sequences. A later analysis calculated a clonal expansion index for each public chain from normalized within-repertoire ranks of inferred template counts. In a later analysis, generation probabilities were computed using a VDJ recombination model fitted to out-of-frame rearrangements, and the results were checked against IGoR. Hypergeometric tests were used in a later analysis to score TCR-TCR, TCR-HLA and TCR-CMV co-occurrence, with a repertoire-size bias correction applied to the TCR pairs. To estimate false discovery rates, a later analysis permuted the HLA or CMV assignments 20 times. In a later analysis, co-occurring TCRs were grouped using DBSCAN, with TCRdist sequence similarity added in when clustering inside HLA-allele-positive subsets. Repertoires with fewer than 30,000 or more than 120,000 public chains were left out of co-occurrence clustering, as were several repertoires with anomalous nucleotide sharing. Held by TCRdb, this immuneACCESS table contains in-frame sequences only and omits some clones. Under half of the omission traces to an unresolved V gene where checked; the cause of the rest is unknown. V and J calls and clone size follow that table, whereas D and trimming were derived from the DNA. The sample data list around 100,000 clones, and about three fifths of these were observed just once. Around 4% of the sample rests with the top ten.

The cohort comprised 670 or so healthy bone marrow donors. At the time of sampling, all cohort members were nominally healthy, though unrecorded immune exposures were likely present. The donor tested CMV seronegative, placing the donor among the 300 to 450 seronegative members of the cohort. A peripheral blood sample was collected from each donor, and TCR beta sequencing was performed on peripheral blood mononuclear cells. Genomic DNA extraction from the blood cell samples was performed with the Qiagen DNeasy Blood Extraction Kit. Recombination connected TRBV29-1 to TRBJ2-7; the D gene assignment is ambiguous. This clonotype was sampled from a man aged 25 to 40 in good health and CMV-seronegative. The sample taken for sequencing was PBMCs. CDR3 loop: CSVKQPSYEQYF. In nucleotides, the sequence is TGCAGCGTTAAACAGCCCTCCTACGAGCAGTACTTC.